These T cell receptor beta chains were read from a single sample in a study of T cells in Graves' hyperthyroidism and ophthalmopathy. TCRdb recomputed calls from the multiplex PCR reads with MiXCR, one row per CDR3 protein. The data hold around 530,000 distinct CDR3 sequences, with approximately 17% observed a single time. Specimen: blood. These receptors came from a woman under 30 with Graves' ophthalmopathy. CDR3s include the opening cysteine and the closing phenylalanine or tryptophan.

CDR3aa: CASSLQGLGQETQYF; v_gene: TRBV19; j_gene: TRBJ2-5; len: 15
CDR3aa: CASSLKQGLGYTF; v_gene: TRBV12-3/TRBV12-4; j_gene: TRBJ1-2; len: 13
CDR3aa: CAWTLDGGVDEQFF; v_gene: TRBV30; j_gene: TRBJ2-1; len: 14
CDR3aa: CASSPATGSVGELFF; v_gene: TRBV14; j_gene: TRBJ2-2; len: 15
CDR3aa: CSARISDEGFPSLAKNIQYF; v_gene: TRBV20-1; j_gene: TRBJ2-4; len: 20
CDR3aa: CASSSRRAGPKGETQYF; v_gene: TRBV28; j_gene: TRBJ2-5; len: 17
CDR3aa: CAWRPTGFGVAVPNYGYTF; v_gene: TRBV30; j_gene: TRBJ1-2; len: 19
CDR3aa: CASSEGNQETQYF; v_gene: TRBV9; j_gene: TRBJ2-5; len: 13
CDR3aa: CASSQDLRGYEQYF; v_gene: TRBV14; j_gene: TRBJ2-7; len: 14
CDR3aa: CSVDIRGTSGINTGELFF; v_gene: TRBV29-1; j_gene: TRBJ2-2; len: 18
CDR3aa: CSAEGGLGRDNEQFF; v_gene: TRBV20-1; j_gene: TRBJ2-1; len: 15
CDR3aa: CASSDITANTGELFF; v_gene: TRBV2; j_gene: TRBJ2-2; len: 15
CDR3aa: CASSFFTGELFF; v_gene: TRBV28; j_gene: TRBJ2-2; len: 12
CDR3aa: CASSTGHLSYNEQFF; v_gene: TRBV2; j_gene: TRBJ2-1; len: 15
CDR3aa: CASTTGGVNTEAFF; v_gene: TRBV5-1; j_gene: TRBJ1-1; len: 14
CDR3aa: CASSASGWSSYNEQFF; v_gene: TRBV7-8; j_gene: TRBJ2-1; len: 16
CDR3aa: CASSLWQGPEQYF; v_gene: TRBV12-3/TRBV12-4; j_gene: TRBJ2-7; len: 13
CDR3aa: CASRAGSYNEQFF; v_gene: TRBV27; j_gene: TRBJ2-1; len: 13
CDR3aa: CASSGTGLAGGNEQFF; v_gene: TRBV9; j_gene: TRBJ2-1; len: 16
CDR3aa: CASSQERGTNEKLFF; v_gene: TRBV4-1; j_gene: TRBJ1-4; len: 15
CDR3aa: CASSLDSGGIDTQYF; v_gene: TRBV7-9; j_gene: TRBJ2-3; len: 15
CDR3aa: CSASDRLGTQYF; v_gene: TRBV20-1; j_gene: TRBJ2-3; len: 12
CDR3aa: CATSDALFPGEQFF; v_gene: TRBV24-1; j_gene: TRBJ2-1; len: 14
CDR3aa: CASSSGQRTYQPQHF; v_gene: TRBV12-3/TRBV12-4; j_gene: TRBJ1-5; len: 15
CDR3aa: CASSHLGAGNEQFF; v_gene: TRBV27; j_gene: TRBJ2-1; len: 14
CDR3aa: CASSLVTGNYGYTF; v_gene: TRBV12-3/TRBV12-4; j_gene: TRBJ1-2; len: 14